What follows are 11 T cell receptor beta chains derived from one specimen sequenced in a study of blood T cell repertoires in COVID-19. Sequencing was performed with immunoSEQ multiplex PCR; in TCRdb, only in-frame clones are kept and a portion is missing. Altogether 210,000 or so clones are present, approximately 82% being singletons, with the ten largest covering 10% to 15%. Sequencing was performed on peripheral blood. Every receptor here comes from a woman aged 40-49 years with acute or convalescent COVID-19.

CDR3 nucleotides: TGTGCCTGGAGTGTGGACAGGGAAGGCTACACCTTC. It specifies CAWSVDREGYTF. V is TRBV30 and J is TRBJ1-2; TRBD1 matches 8 bases. Germline trimming cut 0 bases from V and 8 bases from J; bases unmatched to any gene: 2. CDR1 and CDR2 from the germline V gene are GTSNPN and SVGIG (reference sequence). This CDR3 is built from 12 residues.

The chain has TRBV25-1 and TRBJ1-2; 7 bases are a match to TRBD1. The CDR3 length is 15 residues. The germline V gene encodes CDR1 MGHDK and CDR2 SYGVNS. The V and J ends lost 1 base and 4 bases, in that order; junction bases with no gene match: 6. CDR3 in DNA: TGTGCCAGCAGTGAATGGCAAACAGGGGCCTATGGCTACACCTTC. It codes for CASSEWQTGAYGYTF.

This clone was counted a single time. The rearrangement uses TRBV14 and TRBJ1-4; D ambiguous. Trimming took 1 base from V and 5 from J, leaving 11 bases between them. Germline V gene lookup returns CDR1 SGHDN and CDR2 FVKESK. The length of the CDR3 is 15 residues. The CDR3 DNA is TGTGCCAGCAGCCAAGTGAGAGGCGCAAATGAAAAACTGTTTTTT. It is translated as CASSQVRGANEKLFF.

The chain recombines TRBV24-1 with TRBJ2-1; 8 nucleotides line up with TRBD2. Germline loops: CDR1 KGHDR, CDR2 SFDVKD. Trimming cost V 4 bases and J 6 bases; bases outside gene matches: 7. The length of the CDR3 is 15 residues. The CDR3 region has the DNA TGTGCCACCAGTGACCCCCGGGCGGGGGGCAATGAGCAGTTCTTC. Protein sequence: CATSDPRAGGNEQFF.

This rearrangement joins TRBV5-1 to TRBJ1-5, with a tentative D call TRBD1 (5 bases). CDR1 is SGHRS, CDR2 YFSETQ, per germline. V dropped 0 bases and J dropped 6 bases, with 16 bases sitting between them. This CDR3 spans 16 amino acids. CDR3: CASSLGGGPSGQPQHF. DNA for the CDR3: TGCGCCAGCAGCTTGGGGGGGGGACCGTCAGGTCAGCCCCAGCATTTT.

The V gene is TRBV18, the J gene TRBJ1-5, with TRBD1 as a possible D gene (5 bases). V lost 9 bases, J lost 3 bases, and 12 bases lay in between. CDR1 KGHSH and CDR2 LQKENI come from the germline V gene. The CDR3 length is 13 residues. CDR3 sequence (DNA): TGTGCCAGTCTGGAGGGGCTCAATCAGCCCCAGCATTTT. Protein sequence: CASLEGLNQPQHF.

The J gene is TRBJ1-6, the V gene TRBV6-5; no clear D gene. The CDR3 extends over 13 amino acids. The germline gives CDR1 MNHEY, CDR2 SVGAGI. Between the trimmed V and J ends, which lost 0 bases and 8 bases, there was a span of 5 bases. CDR3 nucleotide sequence: TGTGCCAGCAGTTACTCGGAGGATTCACCCCTCCACTTT. Encoded protein: CASSYSEDSPLHF.

The CDR3: CASSVVHGYGYTF. The DNA of the CDR3 is TGTGCCAGCAGCGTAGTTCACGGCTATGGCTACACCTTC. This sequence joins TRBV9 and TRBJ1-2; D uncertain. Germline V gives CDR1 SGDLS, CDR2 YYNGEE. The CDR3 is 13 residues long. The ends were cut back, 0 bases at V and 4 bases at J, with 7 bases in the middle.

This chain joins TRBV11-2 and TRBJ2-1; D is unclear. The germline V and J ends were trimmed by 2 bases and 4 bases, with 9 bases remaining between them. This CDR3 has 14 residues. Germline V gene sequence: CDR1 SGHAT, CDR2 FQNNGV. The CDR3 protein is CASSLNGFYNEQFF. CDR3 bases: TGTGCCAGCAGCTTAAACGGGTTTTACAATGAGCAGTTCTTC. Full variable domain (rest looked up from reference TRBV11-2 and TRBJ2-1): EAGVAQSPRYKIIEKRQSVAFWCNPISGHATLYWYQQILGQGPKLLIQFQNNGVVDDSQLPKDRFSAERLKGVDSTLKIQPAKLEDSAVYLCASSLNGFYNEQFFGPGTRLTVL.

The chain has TRBV11-2 and TRBJ2-3; 8 positions agree with TRBD1. Per germline, CDR1 SGHAT and CDR2 FQNNGV. V trimming: 6 bases; J trimming: 2 bases; junction bases outside the gene matches: 4. This CDR3 spans 14 amino acids. The CDR3 nucleotides read TGTGCCAGCAGGCCGGGACAGGACACAGATACGCAGTATTTT. It is translated as CASRPGQDTDTQYF.

The V and J genes are TRBV9 and TRBJ2-5; no firm D call. The germline gives CDR1 SGDLS, CDR2 YYNGEE. V lost 0 bases and J lost 8, with 14 bases in between. The CDR3 has 14 residues. The CDR3: CASSVASFLGTQYF. The CDR3 nucleotides read TGTGCCAGCAGCGTAGCATCCTTTCTAGGCACCCAGTACTTC.